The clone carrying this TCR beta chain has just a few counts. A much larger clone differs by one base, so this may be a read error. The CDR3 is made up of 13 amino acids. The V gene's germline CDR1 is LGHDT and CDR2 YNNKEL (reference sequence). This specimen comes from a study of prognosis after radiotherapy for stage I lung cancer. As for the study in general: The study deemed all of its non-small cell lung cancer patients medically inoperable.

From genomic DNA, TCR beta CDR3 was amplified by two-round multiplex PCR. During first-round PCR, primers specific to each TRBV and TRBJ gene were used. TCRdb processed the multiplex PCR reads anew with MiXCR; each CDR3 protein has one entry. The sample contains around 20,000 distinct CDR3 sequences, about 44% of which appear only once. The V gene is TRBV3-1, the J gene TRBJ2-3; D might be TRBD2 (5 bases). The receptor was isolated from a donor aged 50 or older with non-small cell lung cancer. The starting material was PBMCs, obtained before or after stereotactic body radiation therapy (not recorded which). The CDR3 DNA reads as TGTGCCAGCGGCCTCCCTAGCACTGATACGCAGTATTTT. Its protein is CASGLPSTDTQYF.